This entry is about one T cell receptor beta chain. What it recognizes is unknown. Trimming cost V 0 bases and J 4 bases, with 13 bases left between them. The CDR3 consists of 15 residues. This entry is derived from a study of cytomegalovirus exposure and HLA in healthy donors. Profiled with immunoSEQ multiplex PCR; TCRdb holds only in-frame clones, not every one. The sample yields about 110,000 clones, roughly 88% seen once. Points from the study as a whole: High specificity and sensitivity for cytomegalovirus status were reported for the classifier. The listing of some 170 TCR beta chains classed them as cytomegalovirus-associated.

The validation cohort, a group of 100 to 150 subjects, included the donors and was separate from the approximately 670-subject first cohort. The rearrangement joins TRBV5-3 to TRBJ1-2; D ambiguous. TRBV5-3 is given ORF status, its function remaining uncertain. The clonotype originates from a woman in her late teens or twenties in good health and CMV-seronegative. The sample was PBMCs. The CDR3 coding sequence is TGTGCCAGAAGCTTGGGGGAGGGTTTCCCCTATGGCTACACCTTC. It translates to CARSLGEGFPYGYTF.